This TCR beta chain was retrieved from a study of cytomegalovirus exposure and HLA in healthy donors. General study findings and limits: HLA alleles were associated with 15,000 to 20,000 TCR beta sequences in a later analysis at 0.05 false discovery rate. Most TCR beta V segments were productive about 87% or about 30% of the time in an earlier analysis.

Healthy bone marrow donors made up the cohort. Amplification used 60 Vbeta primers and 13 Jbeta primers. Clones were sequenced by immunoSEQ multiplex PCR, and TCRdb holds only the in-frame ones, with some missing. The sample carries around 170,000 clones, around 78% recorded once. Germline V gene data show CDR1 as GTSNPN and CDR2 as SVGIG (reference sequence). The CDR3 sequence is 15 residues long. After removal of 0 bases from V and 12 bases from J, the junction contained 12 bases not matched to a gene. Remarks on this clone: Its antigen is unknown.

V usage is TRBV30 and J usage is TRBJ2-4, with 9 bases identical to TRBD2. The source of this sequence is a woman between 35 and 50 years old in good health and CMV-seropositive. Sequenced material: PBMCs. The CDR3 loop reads CAWSVPAGGSSSQYF. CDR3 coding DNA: TGTGCCTGGAGTGTACCAGCGGGGGGCAGTAGCAGTCAGTACTTC.